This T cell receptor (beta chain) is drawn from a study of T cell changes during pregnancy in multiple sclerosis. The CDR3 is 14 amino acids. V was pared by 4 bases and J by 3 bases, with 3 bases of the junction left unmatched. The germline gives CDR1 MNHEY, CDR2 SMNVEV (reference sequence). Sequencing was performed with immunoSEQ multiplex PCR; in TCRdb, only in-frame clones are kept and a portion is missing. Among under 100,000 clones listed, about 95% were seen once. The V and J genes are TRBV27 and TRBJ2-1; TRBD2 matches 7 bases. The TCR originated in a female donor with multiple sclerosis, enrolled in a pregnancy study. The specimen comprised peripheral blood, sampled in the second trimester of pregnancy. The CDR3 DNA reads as TGTGCCAGCAGTTACGGGAGGTTCTACAATGAGCAGTTCTTC. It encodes CASSYGRFYNEQFF.